This T cell receptor (beta chain) stems from a study of regulatory T cells in long-lasting Graves disease. Remarks on this clonotype: Its matching antigen is unknown.

For TCR beta, libraries came from iRepertoire HTBI primers and Arm-PCR of CDR3 regions. One entry per CDR3 protein, called by TCRdb with MiXCR from the multiplex PCR reads. The sample carries 500,000 or so distinct CDR3 sequences, around 15% recorded once. The time point denotes: newly diagnosed GD, antithyroid drugs for less than 3 months. After RNA was extracted from PBMCs, the TCR library was made from it. Trimming removed 4 bases at V and 6 bases at J, with 10 bases between. There are 12 residues in the CDR3. From germline, CDR1 is LGHDT and CDR2 YNNKEL (reference sequence). Overall study results and limits: Whereas about 870 public clonotypes were shared by new patients, persistent patients shared more, at over 2,500.

The data also belong to a second study, concerning T cells in Graves' hyperthyroidism and ophthalmopathy.

The chain carries TRBV3-1 and TRBJ2-7; D not certain. The TCR sequence derives from a woman in her forties or fifties with Graves disease. The source material was peripheral blood mononuclear cells (PBMCs), sampled at new diagnosis, from a patient treated with antithyroid drugs. CDR3 DNA sequence: TGTGCCAGCAGCCGAACAACAGCCGAGCAGTACTTC. It yields the protein CASSRTTAEQYF.